This T cell receptor (beta chain) was obtained from a study of blood T cell repertoires in COVID-19. Measured with immunoSEQ multiplex PCR; TCRdb has only the in-frame clones, and not every one. The table has some 180,000 clones, over 70% seen once. Participants were aged about 18 to 95 years, lived in under 30 US areas, and enrolled virtually. Participant-given clinical history determined each cohort assignment. Germline loops: CDR1 MNHEY, CDR2 SVGAGI. The V end lost 6 bases, the J end lost 2 bases, and 11 bases lay between the germline ends. This CDR3 contains 14 residues. The chain uses TRBV6-5 and TRBJ1-5; no clear D. The sequenced sample consisted of PBMCs or T cells enriched from blood (not recorded which). This sequence originates from a man aged 60 to 69 who had been exposed to COVID-19. CDR3 in DNA: TGTGCCAGCAGCCCAAGCCGTGGCAATCAGCCCCAGCATTTT. This encodes CASSPSRGNQPQHF.